Each of the 2 T cell receptor beta chains below was sequenced from the same sample in a study of shared T cell receptors in the human thymus. Only in-frame clones appear in the TCRdb table, and some are missing; sequencing was by immunoSEQ multiplex PCR. The sample contains some 640,000 clones, 70% to 90% of which appear only once. These same records also appear under a second study, on human thymus T cells.

The sequenced sample consisted of thymocytes. The source of these receptors is a boy less than two years old with a congenital heart defect.

This clone was picked up one time. As DNA, the CDR3 is TGTGCCACCAGCAGAGTTCGGGACAGGGATTACAATGAGCAGTTCTTC. It specifies CATSRVRDRDYNEQFF. The chain combines TRBV15 with TRBJ2-1; TRBD1 matches 9 bases. V lost 1 base to trimming and J lost 4 bases; unmatched junction nucleotides: 5. This CDR3 has 16 residues. CDR1 is LNHNV and CDR2 is YYDKDF in the germline V gene (reference sequence).

In this sample, this clone turned up once. The rearrangement joins TRBV27 to TRBJ2-3; TRBD2 is a possible D gene (7 bases). Germline CDR1 and CDR2: MNHEY and SMNVEV (reference sequence). Trimming shortened V by 7 bases and J by 3 bases, and 17 bases separated the two germline ends. This CDR3 is built from 15 residues. CDR3 loop: CASTRKGGGTDTQYF. CDR3 sequence (DNA): TGTGCCAGCACCAGAAAAGGGGGGGGAACAGATACGCAGTATTTT.